This TCR beta chain was retrieved from a study of PD-1 and CTLA-4 blockade in melanoma (dated by TCRdb to the early 2020s). Looking at the study overall: In patients with melanoma, the study measured the effects of PD-1 blockade versus CTLA-4 blockade on the melanoma-reactive CD8 T cell response.

Spanning cysteine to phenylalanine, the CDR3 consists of 14 amino acids. Only CDR3 DNA is held: 42 bases, read in frame from base 1. Per the germline V gene, SGHTS is the CDR1 and YDEGEE is the CDR2. The trim is 5 bases for V and 3 bases for J, with a gap of 15 bases between the germline ends. Libraries were prepared through the immunoSEQ multiplex PCR assay. TCRdb's version of the immuneACCESS table is confined to in-frame rearrangements and falls short of the full clone set. An unresolved V gene accounts for under half of the shortfall where checked; the remainder is of unknown origin. The sample table holds 31,000 or so clones, of which roughly 90% were seen once. 6% to 7% of the sample lies in the top ten. Details on this clone: What this receptor recognizes is not known. No base qualities exist here, and no much larger clone lies one base off it.

The source material was CD8+ T cells from peripheral blood, sampled from a patient given anti-PD-1 treatment. The V and J genes are TRBV5-8 and TRBJ2-7, with the D gene call left open. This clonotype was sampled from a human donor with melanoma. The DNA is as follows: TGTGCCAGCAGATACCCCGAGGCGAACTACGAGCAGTACTTC. Translated, it reads CASRYPEANYEQYF. Where the CDR3 stops, the reference TRBV5-8 and TRBJ2-7 genes take over; the full variable domain is EAGVTQSPTHLIKTRGQQATLRCSPISGHTSVYWYQQALGLGLQFLLWYDEGEERNRGNFPPRFSGRQFPNYSSELNVNALELEDSALYLCASRYPEANYEQYFGPGTRLTVT.